Sequencing of this T cell receptor (beta chain) was carried out in a study of blood T cell repertoires in COVID-19. About the research overall: Sites in the United States, Italy and Spain provided acute and convalescent COVID-19 samples.

The protocol was immunoSEQ multiplex PCR, while the TCRdb copy is restricted to in-frame clones and leaves out a portion. This table holds 90,000 to 100,000 clones, roughly 82% found once. The germline gives CDR1 WNHNN, CDR2 SYGVQD (reference sequence). J was trimmed by 7 bases and V by 4 bases; bases with no gene match: 3. This CDR3 spans 14 amino acids. Material for sequencing was peripheral blood. The sequence came from a man aged 80 or over with acute or convalescent COVID-19. The chain employs TRBV10-1 and TRBJ2-7; 14 bases fit TRBD2. The CDR3 sequence is CASSVGLAGVEQYF. The CDR3 nucleotides read TGCGCCAGCAGTGTGGGACTAGCGGGAGTGGAGCAGTACTTC.